This T cell receptor beta chain was retrieved from a study of OX40 agonist ivuxolimab in advanced cancers. Whole-study context: Patients in dose escalation had liver, melanoma, kidney or head and neck cancers. Among those enrolled, mean age was about 63 years (range roughly 20 to 85) and 75% to 90% were male. Earlier anti-PD-1, anti-PD-L1 or anti-CTLA-4 therapy was permitted; around 40% had received some. Among those treated, three patients had partial responses, one with hepatocellular carcinoma and two with cutaneous melanoma.

This clone was seen a handful of times. TCRdb's table, derived via immunoSEQ multiplex PCR, lists solely in-frame clones and lacks some. Among around 62,000 clones listed, approximately 80% were seen once. The clonotype comes from an adult with an advanced solid tumor such as melanoma, head and neck, liver or kidney cancer. The sample was CD4+ or CD8+ T cells sorted from blood, taken in a trial of the OX40 agonist ivuxolimab.

This CDR3 is CASSGGPAAIYEQYF. In nucleotides, the CDR3 is TGTGCCAGCAGCGGGGGACCCGCGGCAATATACGAGCAGTACTTC. V is TRBV5-5 and J is TRBJ2-7, with D tentatively TRBD1 or TRBD2 (5 bases each). The V end lost 4 bases, the J end lost 4 bases, and 18 bases lay between the germline ends. Germline V gives CDR1 SGHKS, CDR2 YYEKEE (reference sequence). The CDR3 contains 15 residues.